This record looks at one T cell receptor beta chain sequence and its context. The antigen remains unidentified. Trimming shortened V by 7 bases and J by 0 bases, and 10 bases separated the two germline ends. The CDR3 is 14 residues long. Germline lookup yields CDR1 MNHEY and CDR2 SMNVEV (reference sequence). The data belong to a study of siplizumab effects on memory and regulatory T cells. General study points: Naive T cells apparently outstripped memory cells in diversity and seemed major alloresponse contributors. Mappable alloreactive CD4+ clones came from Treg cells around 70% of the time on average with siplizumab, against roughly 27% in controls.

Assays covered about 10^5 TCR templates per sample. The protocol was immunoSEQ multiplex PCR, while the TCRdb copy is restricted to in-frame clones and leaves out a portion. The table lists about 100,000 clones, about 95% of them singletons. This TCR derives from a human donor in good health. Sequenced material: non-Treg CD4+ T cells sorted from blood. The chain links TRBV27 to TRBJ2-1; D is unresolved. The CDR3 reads CASNTLISYNEQFF. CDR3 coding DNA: TGTGCCAGCAACACCCTTATCTCCTACAATGAGCAGTTCTTC.